These 15 T cell receptor beta chains were all obtained from the same sample, sequenced in a study of CD8 T cells in Susac syndrome. The authors reverse transcribed about 0.5 to 1 ug RNA with random hexamers. MiXCR, run by TCRdb on the immunoSEQ multiplex PCR reads, gives a single entry per CDR3 protein. Here the sample spans about 300,000 distinct CDR3 sequences, approximately 85% being singletons. The sequencing sample was made of CD8+ T cells from PBMCs. The receptors derive from a human donor with multiple sclerosis.

CDR3 bases: TGTGCCAGCAGTTTTTTCCCAGGAAGGGCCTATGGCTACACCTTC. Translating gives CASSFFPGRAYGYTF. The rearrangement links TRBV12-3 or TRBV12-4 to TRBJ1-2, with D uncertain. V was shortened by 3 bases and J by 4 bases, with 15 bases between the two germline ends. The CDR3 spans 15 residues.

This chain links TRBV5-6 with TRBJ2-7; the D gene is possibly TRBD1 (7 bases). Germline V gene sequence: CDR1 SGHDT, CDR2 YYEEEE. The germline V and J ends were trimmed by 2 bases and 5 bases, with 14 bases remaining between them. The CDR3 covers 14 residues. Here the CDR3 reads CASSLSGGFHEQYF. The CDR3 DNA is TGTGCCAGCAGCTTATCAGGGGGGTTCCACGAGCAGTACTTC.

The rearrangement links TRBV15 to TRBJ2-2; D is ambiguous. CDR1 and CDR2 from the germline V gene are LNHNV and YYDKDF (reference sequence). V lost 3 bases and J lost 1, with 6 bases in between. CDR3 length: 14 amino acids. CDR3: CATSSRRNTGELFF. The CDR3, as DNA: TGTGCCACCAGCAGCAGGAGGAACACCGGGGAGCTGTTTTTT.

The chain carries TRBV15 and TRBJ2-7; 9 nucleotides line up with TRBD1. V shed 3 bases, J shed 0 bases, and the junction held 3 bases outside the gene matches. The germline gives CDR1 LNHNV, CDR2 YYDKDF (reference sequence). The CDR3 runs 15 residues. DNA of the CDR3: TGTGCCACCAGCAGGGGGACAGGGAACTCCTACGAGCAGTACTTC. Its protein is CATSRGTGNSYEQYF.

The DNA for the CDR3 is TGTGCCAGCAGAACTGCGGACAGAATCAATGAGCAGTTCTTC. This codes for CASRTADRINEQFF. J is TRBJ2-1 and V is TRBV12-3 or TRBV12-4; D is possibly TRBD1 (6 bases). CDR3 size: 14 residues. The germline V and J ends were trimmed by 6 bases and 6 bases, with 15 bases remaining between them.

This rearrangement joins TRBV14 to TRBJ2-1, with D possibly TRBD1 on 7 matching bases. The CDR3 has 16 amino acids. Trimming shortened V by 1 base and J by 2 bases, and 12 bases separated the two germline ends. In germline, CDR1 is SGHDN, CDR2 FVKESK. The CDR3, as DNA: TGTGCCAGCAGCCAAGGGAGGGACAGCACCTACAATGAGCAGTTCTTC. Its protein is CASSQGRDSTYNEQFF.

This clonotype was seen only a few times. The rearrangement links TRBV11-2 to TRBJ2-1, with 12 bases fitting TRBD2. CDR3 length equals 17 residues. V trimming: 1 base; J trimming: 4 bases; junction bases outside the gene matches: 5. Germline loops: CDR1 SGHAT, CDR2 FQNNGV. CDR3 in amino acids: CASSLVLGLAGYNEQFF. CDR3 sequence (DNA): TGTGCCAGCAGCTTAGTCCTCGGACTAGCGGGGTACAATGAGCAGTTCTTC.

CDR3 region: CASSNQPGEWGQPQHF. Here the CDR3 DNA reads TGTGCCAGCAGCAATCAACCGGGAGAATGGGGTCAGCCCCAGCATTTT. This chain joins TRBV28 and TRBJ1-5, with no clear D. CDR3 length: 16 residues. Per the germline V gene, CDR1 is MDHEN and CDR2 is SYDVKM. V lost 6 bases and J 6 bases, leaving 21 bases between the germline ends.

This chain joins TRBV7-9 and TRBJ2-7; 7 bases align to TRBD1. This CDR3 has 14 residues. The junction had 8 bases not matched to a gene; V was cut back by 5 bases and J by 4 bases. Germline lookup yields CDR1 SEHNR and CDR2 FQNEAQ (reference sequence). The chain's CDR3 is CASSDSRQGYEQYF. The CDR3 nucleotides read TGTGCCAGCAGCGACAGCCGACAGGGATACGAGCAGTACTTC.

J is TRBJ1-2 and V is TRBV7-9; no clear D gene. The CDR3 consists of 18 residues. The germline V gene has CDR1 SEHNR and CDR2 FQNEAQ (reference sequence). Trimming shortened V by 4 bases and J by 0 bases, and 21 bases separated the two germline ends. The CDR3 region is CASSSAWLGQDANYGYTF. CDR3 in DNA: TGTGCCAGCAGCTCCGCGTGGCTTGGCCAAGATGCTAACTATGGCTACACCTTC.

This CDR3 reads CATSGSGGYNEQFF. CDR3 sequence (DNA): TGCGCCACCTCGGGATCCGGAGGCTACAATGAGCAGTTCTTC. The chain combines TRBV5-1 with TRBJ2-1; D might be TRBD2 (5 bases). V lost 9 bases, J lost 3 bases, and 16 bases lay in between. The CDR3 runs to 14 residues. The germline V gene encodes CDR1 SGHRS and CDR2 YFSETQ.

This clonotype was seen only once. The genes are TRBV19 and TRBJ2-1; D is possibly TRBD2 (6 bases). V lost 1 base to trimming and J lost 4 bases, with 14 bases between them. The CDR3 is 16 amino acids. CDR1 and CDR2 from the germline V gene are LNHDA and SQIVND (reference sequence). CDR3 coding DNA: TGTGCCAGTAGTATAGTAACAACTAGCTGGTACAATGAGCAGTTCTTC. Translated, it gives CASSIVTTSWYNEQFF.

The chain has TRBV12-3 or TRBV12-4 and TRBJ2-7; no clear D gene. Trimming shortened V by 5 bases and J by 3 bases, and 11 bases separated the two germline ends. This CDR3 spans 13 amino acids. In DNA, the CDR3 is TGTGCCAGCAGTCCAAGGTGGGGCTACGAGCAGTACTTC. This encodes CASSPRWGYEQYF.

The V gene is TRBV6-6, the J gene TRBJ2-7; D remains ambiguous. V was shortened by 0 bases and J by 2 bases, with 8 bases between the two germline ends. The germline CDR1 and CDR2 sequences are MNHNY and SVGAGI (reference sequence). This CDR3 is built from 14 residues. The CDR3 DNA reads as TGTGCCAGCAGTTACTCGGTACCGACCTACGAGCAGTACTTC. Protein: CASSYSVPTYEQYF.

This clonotype was found once. The rearrangement links TRBV12-3 or TRBV12-4 to TRBJ1-2, with D possibly matching TRBD1 (5 bases). This CDR3 contains 15 residues. Trimming cost V 6 bases and J 0 bases, with 14 bases left between them. Here the CDR3 reads CASSSLMTANYGYTF. The DNA of the CDR3 is TGTGCCAGCAGCTCCCTTATGACAGCTAACTATGGCTACACCTTC.